These 17 T cell receptor beta chains originate from one sample sequenced in a study of control samples from healthy donors and cancer patients. Using immunoSEQ multiplex PCR, the repertoire was profiled, and TCRdb retains in-frame clones only, with some absent. The sample consists of some 200,000 clones, 91% of them appearing once. The source material was blood. The receptors stem from a woman in her twenties or thirties in good health.

This chain joins TRBV5-3 and TRBJ2-1; 11 bases are a match to TRBD2. TRBV5-3 is classed as an ORF, of uncertain function. CDR3 length equals 16 residues. The junction had 5 bases not matched to a gene; V was cut back by 1 base and J by 5 bases. This CDR3 reads CARSLYGTSGNNEQFF. The DNA of the CDR3 is TGTGCCAGAAGCTTGTATGGGACTAGCGGTAACAATGAGCAGTTCTTC.

The CDR3: CASSPGQYNSPLHF. CDR3 DNA: TGTGCCAGCAGTCCGGGACAGTATAATTCACCCCTCCACTTT. V is TRBV2 and J is TRBJ1-6, with 7 bases lining up with TRBD1. Germline V CDR1 and CDR2: SNHLY, FYNNEI. This CDR3 spans 14 amino acids. Trimming cost V 5 bases and J 4 bases; bases outside gene matches: 2.

The V call is TRBV6-4, the J call TRBJ2-1; 12 nucleotides match TRBD2. Trimming cost V 0 bases and J 7 bases; bases outside gene matches: 4. This CDR3 comprises 16 residues. Germline CDR1 is MRHNA and CDR2 is SNTAGT. Written as DNA, the CDR3 is TGTGCCAGCAGTGACTCCTCTAGCGGGGGGGCTAATGAGCAGTTCTTC. It encodes CASSDSSSGGANEQFF.

The chain links TRBV21-1 to TRBJ2-7; the D call in the table, TRBD1, was not verified against the DNA. TRBV21-1 constitutes a pseudogene. CDR3 length: 16 residues. The CDR3: CASSKTHGTGSDEQYF. CDR3 nucleotide sequence: TGTGCCAGCAGCAAAACTCACGGGACAGGGAGTGACGAGCAGTACTTC.

The CDR3: CASSGDGKYNSPLHF. CDR3 coding DNA: TGTGCCAGCAGCGGGGACGGAAAATATAATTCACCCCTCCACTTT. The chain carries TRBV7-9 and TRBJ1-6, with D perhaps matching TRBD1 (5 bases). V was cut by 5 bases and J by 4 bases, with 12 bases left in between. Germline assignment: CDR1 SEHNR and CDR2 FQNEAQ (reference sequence). The CDR3 sequence is 15 residues long.

V gene TRBV12-2 combines with J gene TRBJ1-1. TRBV12-2 is listed as a pseudogene. This CDR3 has 15 residues. CDR3 sequence: CASRLAGYPNTEAFF. In DNA form, the CDR3 reads TGTGCAAGTCGCTTAGCTGGGTACCCGAACACTGAAGCTTTCTTT.

The gene calls are TRBV2 and TRBJ1-5; D may be TRBD1 (6 bases). Germline CDR1 reads SNHLY; CDR2 reads FYNNEI. This CDR3 spans 16 amino acids. Trimming pared 1 base from V and 2 bases from J, leaving 12 bases between. CDR3 residues: CASSEDRVEGNQPQHF. The CDR3 DNA reads as TGTGCCAGCAGTGAAGACAGGGTAGAGGGCAATCAGCCCCAGCATTTT.

The chain uses TRBV6-4 and TRBJ2-6; unclear D gene. Looked up from germline, CDR1 is MRHNA and CDR2 is SNTAGT. V gave up 5 bases and J gave up 1 base, with 6 bases separating them. CDR3 length: 14 residues. This CDR3 reads CASSTRSGANVLTF. The CDR3 DNA sequence: TGTGCCAGCAGTACCCGATCTGGGGCCAACGTCCTGACTTTC.

This clone was counted only a few times. J is TRBJ1-1 and V is TRBV7-3, with 11 nucleotides matching TRBD1. The CDR3 is 14 amino acids. V gave up 4 bases and J gave up 5 bases; unmatched junction bases: 3. The germline V gene has CDR1 SGHTA and CDR2 FQGTGA. The CDR3 sequence: CASSSGTGGTEAFF. The CDR3 nucleotides read TGTGCCAGCAGCTCTGGGACAGGGGGAACTGAAGCTTTCTTT.

Concerning this clone itself: Other DNA variants within this sample encode the same CDR3. The chain links TRBV7-9 to TRBJ2-1; TRBD2 might be the D (6 bases). The V end was cut by 2 bases, the J end by 1 base, with 9 bases between. From germline, CDR1 is SEHNR and CDR2 FQNEAQ (reference sequence). The CDR3 spans 15 residues. In DNA, the CDR3 is TGTGCCAGCAGCTTATCCGGGAGTTCCTACAATGAGCAGTTCTTC. It translates to CASSLSGSSYNEQFF.

The rearrangement links TRBV6-4 to TRBJ2-5, with D unclear. The germline CDR1 and CDR2 sequences are MRHNA and SNTAGT. The CDR3 spans 13 residues. V lost 3 bases and J 3 bases, leaving 8 bases between the germline ends. As DNA, the CDR3 is TGTGCCAGCAGTGAAAGGGCGGAAGAGACCCAGTACTTC. The encoded protein is CASSERAEETQYF.

The gene calls are TRBV5-1 and TRBJ1-6; 8 bases fit TRBD1. In germline, CDR1 is SGHRS, CDR2 YFSETQ. Trimming at V came to 5 bases and at J to 10 bases, leaving 8 bases not matched to a gene. The CDR3 has 14 residues. The CDR3 DNA is TGCGCCAGCAGACAGACAGGGGCGCAGTCACCCCTCCACTTT. Encoded protein: CASRQTGAQSPLHF.

V is TRBV5-1 and J is TRBJ1-3; maybe TRBD1 (5 bases). CDR1 and CDR2 from the germline V gene are SGHRS and YFSETQ. Between the trimmed V and J ends, which lost 0 bases and 0 bases, there was a span of 10 bases. The CDR3 loop spans 16 amino acids. The CDR3 DNA reads TGCGCCAGCAGCTTGGGTAGGGGAGGCTCTGGAAACACCATATATTTT. The encoded protein is CASSLGRGGSGNTIYF.

As DNA, the CDR3 is TGTGCCAGCAGAAATCTACAGGGGGCCTTAAACTATGGCTACACCTTC. This sequence encodes CASRNLQGALNYGYTF. V is TRBV7-9 and J is TRBJ1-2; 9 nucleotides match TRBD1. CDR1 and CDR2 from the germline V gene are SEHNR and FQNEAQ (reference sequence). Trimming at V came to 6 bases and at J to 2 bases, leaving 10 bases not matched to a gene. The CDR3 extends over 16 amino acids.

Only one count was recorded for this clone. This chain links TRBV2 with TRBJ2-1, with D uncertain. CDR1 SNHLY and CDR2 FYNNEI come from the germline V gene. V lost 3 bases and J lost 6, with 3 bases in between. This CDR3 has 11 amino acids. The CDR3 region has the DNA TGTGCCAGCAGTGACCTCAATGAGCAGTTCTTC. Its protein product is CASSDLNEQFF. Together with reference TRBV2 and TRBJ2-1, the CDR3 gives the full variable domain: EPEVTQTPSHQVTQMGQEVILRCVPISNHLYFYWYRQILGQKVEFLVSFYNNEISEKSEIFDDQFSVERPDGSNFTLKIRSTKLEDSAMYFCASSDLNEQFFGPGTRLTVL.

Points on this clone: One junction end does not reproduce the germline sequence, and a read error may be involved. The chain joins TRBV18 to TRBJ2-5, with 13 bases identical to TRBD2. From germline, CDR1 is KGHSH and CDR2 LQKENI. CDR3 length: 16 residues. CDR3 DNA sequence: TGTGCCAGCTCCCCACGACTAGCGGGGGGCCAAGAGACCCAGTACTTC. Encoded protein: CASSPRLAGGQETQYF.

The chain carries TRBV15 and TRBJ2-5; D is unresolved. The germline V gene has CDR1 LNHNV and CDR2 YYDKDF (reference sequence). This CDR3 is 14 amino acids long. The V end was cut by 0 bases, the J end by 5 bases, with 10 bases between. The CDR3 is CATSRDIGIETQYF. Here the CDR3 DNA reads TGTGCCACCAGCAGAGATATAGGGATTGAGACCCAGTACTTC.